The sequence of this T cell receptor (beta chain) was determined in a study of shared clonotypes between healthy human individuals. The CDR3 covers 15 residues. V was pared by 3 bases and J by 9 bases, with 11 bases of the junction left unmatched. The germline CDR1 and CDR2 sequences are GTSNPN and SVGIG (reference sequence). Sequencing was performed with immunoSEQ multiplex PCR; in TCRdb, only in-frame clones are kept and a portion is missing. The sample lists some 2.3 million clones, over 90% occurring once. The sample taken for sequencing was naive CD4+ T cells from PBMCs. Specified subset: CD45RA+ positively selected. This receptor was identified in a man younger than 30 in good health. Some clones in this sample may be carry-over from other donors' samples. The rearrangement links TRBV30 to TRBJ1-6; 7 nucleotides line up with TRBD1. CDR3: CAWRGKQGYSSPLHF. Here the CDR3 DNA reads TGTGCCTGGAGAGGAAAACAGGGGTATTCTTCACCCCTCCACTTT. The full variable domain, in which reference TRBV30 and TRBJ1-6 provide the parts outside the CDR3, is SQTIHQWPATLVQPVGSPLSLECTVEGTSNPNLYWYRQAAGRGLQLLFYSVGIGQISSEVPQNLSASRPQDRQFILSSKKLLLSDSGFYLCAWRGKQGYSSPLHFGNGTRLTVT.